This T cell receptor (beta chain) is drawn from a study of blood T cell repertoires in COVID-19. Study information: The analysed material was cDNA or gDNA that came from T cells, B-cell-depleted T cells, or PBMCs.

The CDR3 sequence is 16 residues long. Per the germline V gene, CDR1 is LGHDT and CDR2 is YNNKEL (reference sequence). Trimming cost V 5 bases and J 1 base; bases outside gene matches: 4. Study processing details: Estimated nucleated cell counts came from reference gene primer amplification. Some clones are missing from TCRdb's copy, which holds only in-frame ones; the method was immunoSEQ multiplex PCR. The D gene and trimming were derived from the DNA, and the V and J assignments and clone size from that table. The table shows about 330,000 clones, with more than 85% occurring only once. The rearrangement joins TRBV3-1 (or the pseudogene TRBV3-2) to TRBJ1-3, with 11 bases that match TRBD1. Sequences were obtained from PBMCs or T cells enriched from blood (not recorded which). This receptor was taken from a woman aged 25 to 45 who had recovered from COVID-19. DNA of the CDR3: TGTGCCAGCAGCTCGGACAGGGGGCCTTCTGGAAACACCATATATTTT. As protein: CASSSDRGPSGNTIYF.